Shown below are 2 T cell receptor beta chains from a single sample sequenced in a study of cytomegalovirus exposure and HLA in healthy donors. Both 60 Vbeta primers and 13 Jbeta primers went into the PCR. The protocol was immunoSEQ multiplex PCR, while the TCRdb copy is restricted to in-frame clones and leaves out a portion. Found here are about 160,000 clones, 60% to 80% of them singletons; the top ten hold about 0.93%. Sequences were obtained from PBMCs. These receptors were collected from a woman aged 50 to 60 in good health and CMV-seropositive.

V gene TRBV27 combines with J gene TRBJ1-5; perhaps TRBD1 as D (5 bases). This CDR3 spans 16 amino acids. Germline CDR1 MNHEY, CDR2 SMNVEV (reference sequence). Trimming cost V 4 bases and J 7 bases, with 20 bases left between them. CDR3 bases: TGTGCCAGCAGTTCCAGTGGACCCCGGGGGGACCAGCCCCAGCATTTT. It encodes CASSSSGPRGDQPQHF.

This chain links TRBV28 with TRBJ2-2; TRBD1 agrees at 10 bases. The CDR3 sequence is 17 residues long. Germline CDR1 and CDR2: MDHEN and SYDVKM. J was trimmed by 5 bases and V by 3 bases; bases with no gene match: 9. CDR3 sequence (DNA): TGTGCCAGCAGTTTCCCCACCCGGGGACAGGGGACCGGGGAGCTGTTTTTT. Amino acids: CASSFPTRGQGTGELFF.